This section outlines one TCR beta chain sequence together with its context. Sequencing used immunoSEQ multiplex PCR; TCRdb keeps in-frame clones, though not all of them. The sample carries approximately 140,000 clones, roughly 86% recorded once. This sample stems from a study of cytomegalovirus exposure and HLA in healthy donors. The CDR3 covers 15 residues. After removal of 3 bases from V and 0 bases from J, the junction contained 1 base not matched to a gene. Germline loops: CDR1 ENHRY, CDR2 SYGVKD. This clonotype was obtained from a woman aged 25-40 years in good health and CMV-seronegative. The J gene is TRBJ1-4, the V gene TRBV10-3; TRBD1 matches 7 bases. The sequenced sample consisted of PBMCs. In nucleotides, the CDR3 is TGTGCCATCAGTGAAACAGGGGCAACTAATGAAAAACTGTTTTTT. Protein product: CAISETGATNEKLFF.